These 3 T cell receptor beta chains originate from one sample sequenced in a study of T-cell reconstitution after alpha-beta-depleted transplantation in children (dated by TCRdb to 2016 to 2018). Receptors were amplified or captured by PCR. The run used an Illumina HiSeq 2500. Molecular barcoding was employed in the preparation of TCR libraries, with unique molecular identifiers being used to normalize TCRbeta repertoire quantification. In TCRdb, the public reads were trimmed at Q25 with fastp and aligned with MiXCR, with productive beta chains retained. Entries that share a CDR3 protein sequence are merged under the most common genes and DNA. The sample table contains about 120,000 distinct CDR3 sequences; only one count was recorded for over 9% of them. The ten largest clones take up over 8% of the sample. This specimen was PBMCs from the stem cell graft donor, taken from the stem cell graft. The receptors shown here come from a human donor who donated a stem cell graft to a child with acute lymphoblastic leukemia.

There are many counts of this clonotype. The chain joins TRBV5-1 to TRBJ1-2, with 8 bases fitting TRBD1. Germline V gene sequence: CDR1 SGHRS, CDR2 YFSETQ. CDR3 size: 14 residues. The V segment lost 7 bases and the J segment 4 bases; nucleotides outside the gene matches: 9. The DNA of the CDR3 is TGCGCCAGCGGGAGACAGGGGCTTGGCTATGGCTACACCTTC. Its translation: CASGRQGLGYGYTF.

This clonotype came up many times. The chain recombines TRBV9 with TRBJ2-5, with 9 nucleotides matching TRBD2. The CDR3 is made up of 15 amino acids. Trimming took 3 bases from V and 1 from J; bases not matched to a gene: 4. Per germline, CDR1 SGDLS and CDR2 YYNGEE. CDR3 sequence (DNA): TGTGCCAGCAGCGGTTATAGCGGGGGCCAAGAGACCCAGTACTTC. It is translated as CASSGYSGGQETQYF.

This clonotype occurred many times. V is TRBV6-2 or TRBV6-3 and J is TRBJ2-1; 12 bases are a match to TRBD2. This CDR3 contains 16 residues. Per germline, CDR1 MNHEY and CDR2 SVGEGT. V dropped 8 bases and J dropped 2; count of bases not matched to a gene: 7. In DNA form, the CDR3 reads TGTGCCAGCGGGCTAGCGGGAGGGTTCACCTACAATGAGCAGTTCTTC. This sequence encodes CASGLAGGFTYNEQFF.